This note documents a single TCR beta chain sequence. V gave up 7 bases and J gave up 6 bases; unmatched junction bases: 2. The V gene's germline CDR1 is SNHLY and CDR2 FYNNEI. The CDR3 spans 12 residues. Cyclophosphamide on days +3 and +4 followed busulfan-fludarabine conditioning and a marrow graft. The sample comes from a study of T cells after posttransplantation cyclophosphamide. Data came from immunoSEQ multiplex PCR; TCRdb stores just in-frame clones and leaves some out. The sample lists about 7,600 clones, 82% occurring once. Sequencing used CD4+ T cells sorted from blood, obtained 950 to 1,200 days after allogeneic stem cell transplant with posttransplant cyclophosphamide. The chain links TRBV2 to TRBJ2-2, with TRBD2 identical over 7 bases. The TCR sequence derives from a female patient between 40 and 55 years old who received an allogeneic stem cell transplant from a related donor, was CMV-positive, and had no GVHD. Some T cells may be provided by the graft donor. CDR3 sequence reads: CASMTSPGELFF. The CDR3 DNA sequence: TGTGCCAGCATGACTAGCCCCGGGGAGCTGTTTTTT. Full variable domain (remainder filled in from reference TRBV2 and TRBJ2-2): EPEVTQTPSHQVTQMGQEVILRCVPISNHLYFYWYRQILGQKVEFLVSFYNNEISEKSEIFDDQFSVERPDGSNFTLKIRSTKLEDSAMYFCASMTSPGELFFGEGSRLTVL.